This T cell receptor (beta chain) was identified during a study of blood T cell repertoires in COVID-19. This table comes from immunoSEQ multiplex PCR, and its TCRdb copy is limited to in-frame clones, with some not included. The profile shows 35,000 to 45,000 clones, nearly 90% of them singletons. From germline, CDR1 is WSHSY and CDR2 SAAADI. The CDR3 is 12 residues long. Trimming stripped 6 bases from V and 0 bases from J, with 5 bases between. Sample: peripheral blood. The receptor was derived from a human donor in a cohort sampled during active COVID-19. The chain combines TRBV10-2 with TRBJ1-1; no definite D call. This CDR3 is CASRQMNTEAFF. CDR3 in DNA: TGCGCCAGCAGACAGATGAACACTGAAGCTTTCTTT.